The following is a TCR beta chain sequence with its context. A junction boundary mismatches the germline segment, possibly from a read error. Germline V gene lookup returns CDR1 SSHAT and CDR2 FNYEAQ (reference sequence). The CDR3 loop spans 15 amino acids. Only in-frame clones appear in the TCRdb table, and some are missing; sequencing was by immunoSEQ multiplex PCR. The data contain more than 35,000 clones, approximately 90% of them singletons. The sample belongs to a study of blood T cell repertoires in COVID-19. The TCR was taken from a man between 65 and 79 years old with active COVID-19. The gene calls are TRBV7-7 and TRBJ2-2, with D possibly matching TRBD2 (6 bases). Sequences were obtained from peripheral blood. The CDR3 here is CASSLVVSGTGELFF. The CDR3 region has the DNA TGTGCTAGCAGCTTAGTGGTTAGCGGAACCGGGGAGCTGTTTTTT.